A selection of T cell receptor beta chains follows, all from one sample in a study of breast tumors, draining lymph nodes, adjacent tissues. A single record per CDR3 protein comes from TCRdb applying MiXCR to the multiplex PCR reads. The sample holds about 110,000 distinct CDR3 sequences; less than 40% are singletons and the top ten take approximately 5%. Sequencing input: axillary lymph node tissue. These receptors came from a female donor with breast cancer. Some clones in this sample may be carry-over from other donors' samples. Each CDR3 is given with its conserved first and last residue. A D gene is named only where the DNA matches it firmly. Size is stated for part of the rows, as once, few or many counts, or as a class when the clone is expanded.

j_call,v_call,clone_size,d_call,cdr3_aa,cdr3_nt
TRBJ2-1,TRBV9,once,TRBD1,CASSLRDRVNEQFF,TGTGCCAGCAGCTTACGGGACAGGGTCAATGAGCAGTTCTTC
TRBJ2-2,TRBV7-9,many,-,CATKKNTGELFF,TGTGCCACCAAAAAGAACACCGGGGAGCTGTTTTTT
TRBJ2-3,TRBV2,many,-,CASSEGSYLGDF,TGTGCCAGCAGTGAAGGGTCTTACCTGGGGGATTTT
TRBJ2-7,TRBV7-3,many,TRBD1,CASSHGTGTYEQYF,TGTGCCAGCAGCCACGGGACAGGGACGTACGAGCAGTACTTC
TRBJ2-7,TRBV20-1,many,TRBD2,CSARSAGGTGEQYF,TGCAGTGCTCGATCTGCGGGGGGTACTGGTGAGCAGTACTTC
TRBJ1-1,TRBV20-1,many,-,CSARSNREKAFF,TGCAGTGCTAGATCAAACAGGGAGAAAGCTTTCTTT
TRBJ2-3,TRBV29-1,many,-,CSVAQGPNTDTQYF,TGCAGCGTTGCACAGGGTCCTAACACAGATACGCAGTATTTT
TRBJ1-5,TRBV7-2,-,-,CASSLKDGQPQHF,TGTGCCAGCAGCTTGAAAGATGGTCAGCCCCAGCATTTT
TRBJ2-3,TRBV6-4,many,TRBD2,CASSDLWTSGSNTDTQYF,TGTGCCAGCAGTGACCTATGGACTAGCGGATCAAACACAGATACGCAGTATTTT
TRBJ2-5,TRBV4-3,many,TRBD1,CASSPNTGGVGTQYF,TGCGCCAGCAGCCCAAATACAGGGGGTGTCGGGACCCAGTACTTC
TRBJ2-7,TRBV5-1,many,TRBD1,CASSFGTGGYEQYF,TGCGCCAGCAGCTTTGGGACAGGGGGTTACGAGCAGTACTTC
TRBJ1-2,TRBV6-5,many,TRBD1,CASSYSYRGQYGYTF,TGTGCCAGCAGTTACTCGTACAGGGGGCAATATGGCTACACCTTC
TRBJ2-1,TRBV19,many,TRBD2,CASTSGTSYNEQFF,TGTGCCAGTACCTCCGGGACTAGCTACAATGAGCAGTTCTTC
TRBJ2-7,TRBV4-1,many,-,CASSHSAQGEQYF,TGCGCCAGCAGCCATTCAGCCCAAGGCGAGCAGTACTTC
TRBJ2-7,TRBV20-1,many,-,CSASTRNTRVDEQYF,TGCAGTGCTAGTACCCGAAACACACGGGTGGACGAGCAGTACTTC
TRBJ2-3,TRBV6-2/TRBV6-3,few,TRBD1,CASSHGGTGGFSTDTQYF,TGTGCCAGCAGTCACGGGGGGACAGGGGGGTTCTCCACAGATACGCAGTATTTT
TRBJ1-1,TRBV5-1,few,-,CASSWLQDRNTEAFF,TGCGCCAGCAGTTGGCTTCAGGACAGAAACACTGAAGCTTTCTTT
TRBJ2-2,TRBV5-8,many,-,CASSLYGKPTGELFF,TGTGCCAGCAGCTTATACGGGAAGCCCACCGGGGAGCTGTTTTTT
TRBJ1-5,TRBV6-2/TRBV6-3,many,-,CASSQGQPQHF,TGTGCCAGCAGTCAGGGCCAGCCCCAGCATTTT
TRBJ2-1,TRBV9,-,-,CASSVDPGPFNEQFF,TGTGCCAGCAGCGTAGATCCGGGGCCTTTCAATGAGCAGTTCTTC
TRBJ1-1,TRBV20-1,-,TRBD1,CSARLDRMSTEAFF,TGCAGTGCTAGATTGGACAGGATGAGCACTGAAGCTTTCTTT
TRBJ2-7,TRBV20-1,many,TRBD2,CSAREREYEQYF,TGCAGTGCTAGAGAGCGGGAGTACGAGCAGTACTTC
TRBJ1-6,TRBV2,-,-,CASSVQGGINSPLHF,TGTGCCAGCAGCGTACAGGGAGGGATTAATTCACCCCTCCACTTT
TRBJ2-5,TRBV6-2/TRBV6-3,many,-,CASSYSILQETQYF,TGTGCCAGCAGTTACTCGATTTTACAAGAGACCCAGTACTTC